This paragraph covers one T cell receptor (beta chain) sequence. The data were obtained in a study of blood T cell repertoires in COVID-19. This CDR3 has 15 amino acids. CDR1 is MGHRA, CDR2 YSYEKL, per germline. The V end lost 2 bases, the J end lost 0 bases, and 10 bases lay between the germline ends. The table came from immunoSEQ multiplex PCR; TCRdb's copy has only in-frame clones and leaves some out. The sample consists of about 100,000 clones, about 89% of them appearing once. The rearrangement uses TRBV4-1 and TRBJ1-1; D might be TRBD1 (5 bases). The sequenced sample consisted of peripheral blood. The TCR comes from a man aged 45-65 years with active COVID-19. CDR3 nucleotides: TGCGCCAGCAGCCAACGACAGATAATGAACACTGAAGCTTTCTTT. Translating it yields CASSQRQIMNTEAFF.